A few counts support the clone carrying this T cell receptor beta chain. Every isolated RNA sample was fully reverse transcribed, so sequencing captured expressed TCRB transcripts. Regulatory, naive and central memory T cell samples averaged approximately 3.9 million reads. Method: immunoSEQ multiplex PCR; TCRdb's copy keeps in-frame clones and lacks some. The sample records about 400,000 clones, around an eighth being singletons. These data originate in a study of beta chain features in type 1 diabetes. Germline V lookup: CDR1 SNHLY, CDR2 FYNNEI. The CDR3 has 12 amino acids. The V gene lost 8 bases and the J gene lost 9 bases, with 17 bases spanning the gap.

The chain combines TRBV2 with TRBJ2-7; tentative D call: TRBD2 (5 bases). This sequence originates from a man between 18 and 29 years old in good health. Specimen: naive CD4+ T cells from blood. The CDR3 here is CASGSTAGGQYF. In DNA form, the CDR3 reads TGTGCCAGCGGCTCCACAGCCGGAGGGCAGTACTTC.